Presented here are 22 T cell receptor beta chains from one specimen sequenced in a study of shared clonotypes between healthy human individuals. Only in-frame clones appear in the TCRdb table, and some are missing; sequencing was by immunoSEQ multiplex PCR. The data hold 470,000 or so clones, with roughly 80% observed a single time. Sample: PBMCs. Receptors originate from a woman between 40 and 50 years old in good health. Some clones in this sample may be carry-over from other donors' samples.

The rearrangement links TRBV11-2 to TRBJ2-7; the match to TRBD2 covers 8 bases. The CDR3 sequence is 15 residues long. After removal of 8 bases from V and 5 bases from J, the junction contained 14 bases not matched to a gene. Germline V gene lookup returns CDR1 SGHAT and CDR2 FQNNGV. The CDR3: CASRQRGGPGDEQYF. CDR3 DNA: TGTGCCAGCCGACAACGGGGGGGCCCCGGTGACGAGCAGTACTTC.

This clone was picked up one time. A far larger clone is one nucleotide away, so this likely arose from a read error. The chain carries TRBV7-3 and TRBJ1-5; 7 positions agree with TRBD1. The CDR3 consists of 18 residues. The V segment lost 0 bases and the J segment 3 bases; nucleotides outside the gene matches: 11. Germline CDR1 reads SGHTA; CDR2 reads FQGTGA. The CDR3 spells CASSLTGHWDSYNQPQHF. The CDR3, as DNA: TGTGCCAGCAGCTTAACGGGACATTGGGACAGCTACAATCAGCCCCAGCATTTT.

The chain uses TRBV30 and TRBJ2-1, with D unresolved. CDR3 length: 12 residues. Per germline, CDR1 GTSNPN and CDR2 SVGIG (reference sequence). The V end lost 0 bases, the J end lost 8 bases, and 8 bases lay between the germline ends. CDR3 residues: CAWSVGAYEQFF. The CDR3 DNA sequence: TGTGCCTGGAGTGTAGGAGCTTATGAGCAGTTCTTC.

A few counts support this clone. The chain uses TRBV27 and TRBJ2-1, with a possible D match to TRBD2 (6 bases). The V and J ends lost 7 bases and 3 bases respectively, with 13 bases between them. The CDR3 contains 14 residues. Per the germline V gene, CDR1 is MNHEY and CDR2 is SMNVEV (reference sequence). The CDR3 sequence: CASMGRGNYNEQFF. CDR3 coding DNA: TGTGCCAGCATGGGGCGGGGAAACTACAATGAGCAGTTCTTC.

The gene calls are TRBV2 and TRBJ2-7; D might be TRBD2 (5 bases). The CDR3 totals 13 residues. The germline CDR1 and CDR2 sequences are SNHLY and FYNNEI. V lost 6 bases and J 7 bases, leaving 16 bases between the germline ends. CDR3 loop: CASRLEVTGEQYF. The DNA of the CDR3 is TGTGCCAGCAGGCTCGAGGTTACGGGAGAGCAGTACTTC. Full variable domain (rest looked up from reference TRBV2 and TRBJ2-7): EPEVTQTPSHQVTQMGQEVILRCVPISNHLYFYWYRQILGQKVEFLVSFYNNEISEKSEIFDDQFSVERPDGSNFTLKIRSTKLEDSAMYFCASRLEVTGEQYFGPGTRLTVT.

The CDR3 reads CASSSQGAGGYTF. The CDR3 nucleotides are TGCGCCAGCAGTTCACAGGGGGCAGGAGGCTACACCTTC. V gene TRBV5-1 combines with J gene TRBJ1-2; 9 positions agree with TRBD1. This CDR3 contains 13 residues. From germline, CDR1 is SGHRS and CDR2 YFSETQ. The V gene end was trimmed by 5 bases and the J gene end by 8 bases; junction bases not matched to a gene: 7.

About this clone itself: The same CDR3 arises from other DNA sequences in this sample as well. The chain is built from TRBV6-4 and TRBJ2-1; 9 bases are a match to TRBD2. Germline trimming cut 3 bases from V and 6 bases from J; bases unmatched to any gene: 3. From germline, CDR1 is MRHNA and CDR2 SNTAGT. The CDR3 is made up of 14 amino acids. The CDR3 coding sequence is TGTGCCAGCAGTGAGGGTAGCGGGAGCAATGAGCAGTTCTTC. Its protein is CASSEGSGSNEQFF.

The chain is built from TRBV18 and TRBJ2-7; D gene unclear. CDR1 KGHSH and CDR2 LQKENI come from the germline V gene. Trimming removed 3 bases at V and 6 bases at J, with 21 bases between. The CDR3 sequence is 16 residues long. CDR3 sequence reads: CASSPNAVGFEGEQYF. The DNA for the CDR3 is TGTGCCAGCTCACCGAATGCGGTGGGTTTTGAAGGCGAGCAGTACTTC.

The CDR3 DNA follows: TGTGCCAGCAGTTCCCCGAGGCGGATATCCCACGAGCAGTACTTC. This sequence encodes CASSSPRRISHEQYF. The chain links TRBV27 to TRBJ2-7; D remains unclear. The V gene's germline CDR1 is MNHEY and CDR2 SMNVEV (reference sequence). The CDR3 contains 15 residues. V lost 4 bases and J 5 bases, leaving 18 bases between the germline ends.

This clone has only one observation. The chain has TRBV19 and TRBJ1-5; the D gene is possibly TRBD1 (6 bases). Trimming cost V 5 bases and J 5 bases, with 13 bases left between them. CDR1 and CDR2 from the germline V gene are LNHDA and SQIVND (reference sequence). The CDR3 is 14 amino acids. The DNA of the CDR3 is TGTGCCAGTAGTCTCCGGGGGGGCGATCAGCCCCAGCATTTT. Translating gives CASSLRGGDQPQHF.

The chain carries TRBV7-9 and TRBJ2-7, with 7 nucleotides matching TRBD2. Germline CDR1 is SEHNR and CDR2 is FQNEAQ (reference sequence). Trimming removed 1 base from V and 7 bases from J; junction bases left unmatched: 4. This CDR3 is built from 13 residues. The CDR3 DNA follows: TGTGCCAGCAGCTTAGGGGAGGGGACGGAGCAGTACTTC. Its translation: CASSLGEGTEQYF.

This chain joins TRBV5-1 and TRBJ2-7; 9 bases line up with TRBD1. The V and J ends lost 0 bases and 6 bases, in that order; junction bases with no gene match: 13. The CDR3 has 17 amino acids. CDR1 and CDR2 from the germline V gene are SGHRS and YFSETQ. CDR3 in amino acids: CASSLVLGQGLSSEQYF. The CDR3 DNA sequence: TGCGCCAGCAGCTTGGTATTGGGACAGGGATTGTCTAGCGAGCAGTACTTC.

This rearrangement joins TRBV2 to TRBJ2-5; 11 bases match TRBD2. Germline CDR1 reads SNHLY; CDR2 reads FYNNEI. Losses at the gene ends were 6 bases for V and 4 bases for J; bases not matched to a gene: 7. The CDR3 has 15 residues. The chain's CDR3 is CASRAGLADGETQYF. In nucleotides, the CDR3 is TGTGCCAGCAGGGCGGGACTAGCGGACGGAGAGACCCAGTACTTC.

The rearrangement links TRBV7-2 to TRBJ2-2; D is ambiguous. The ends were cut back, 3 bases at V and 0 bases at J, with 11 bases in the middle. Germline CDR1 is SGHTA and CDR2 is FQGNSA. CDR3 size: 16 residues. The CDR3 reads CASSFNGGANTGELFF. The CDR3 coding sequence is TGTGCCAGCAGCTTCAACGGCGGCGCGAACACCGGGGAGCTGTTTTTT. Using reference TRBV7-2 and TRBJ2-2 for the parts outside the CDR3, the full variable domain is GAGVSQSPSNKVTEKGKDVELRCDPISGHTALYWYRQSLGQGLEFLIYFQGNSAPDKSGLPSDRFSAERTGGSVSTLTIQRTQQEDSAVYLCASSFNGGANTGELFFGEGSRLTVL.

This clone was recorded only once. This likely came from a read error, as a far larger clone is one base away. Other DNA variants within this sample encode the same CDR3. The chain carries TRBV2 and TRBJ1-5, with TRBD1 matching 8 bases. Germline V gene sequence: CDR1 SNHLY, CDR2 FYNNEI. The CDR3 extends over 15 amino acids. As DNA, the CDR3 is TGTGCTAGCAGTGAAGCCGGACAGGGCGATCAGCCCCAGCATTTT. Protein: CASSEAGQGDQPQHF.

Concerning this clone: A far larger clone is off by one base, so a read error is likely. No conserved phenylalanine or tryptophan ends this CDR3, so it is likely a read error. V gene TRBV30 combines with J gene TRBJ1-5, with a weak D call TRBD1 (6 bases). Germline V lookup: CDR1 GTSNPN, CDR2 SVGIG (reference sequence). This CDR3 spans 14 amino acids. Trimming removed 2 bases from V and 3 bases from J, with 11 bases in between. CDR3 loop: CAWSTGQNNQPQHS. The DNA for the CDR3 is TGTGCCTGGAGTACTGGACAGAACAATCAGCCCCAGCATTCT.

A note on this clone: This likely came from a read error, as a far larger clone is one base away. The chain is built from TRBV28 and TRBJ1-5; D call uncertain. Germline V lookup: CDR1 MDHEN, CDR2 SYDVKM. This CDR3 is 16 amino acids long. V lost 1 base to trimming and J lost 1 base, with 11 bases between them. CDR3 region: CASSLYWPKSNQPQHF. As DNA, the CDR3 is TGTGCCAGCAGTTTATACTGGCCAAAAAGCAATCAGCCCCAGCATTTT.

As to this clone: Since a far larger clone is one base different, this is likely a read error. The CDR3 DNA follows: TGTGCCAGCAGTTTAGCACTAGCCAGAGGGGAGCTGTTTTTT. Translation: CASSLALARGELFF. This chain connects TRBV28 to TRBJ2-2; TRBD2 is a possible D gene (6 bases). This CDR3 has 14 amino acids. CDR1 is MDHEN and CDR2 is SYDVKM in the germline V gene. The V end lost 2 bases, the J end lost 8 bases, and 12 bases lay between the germline ends.

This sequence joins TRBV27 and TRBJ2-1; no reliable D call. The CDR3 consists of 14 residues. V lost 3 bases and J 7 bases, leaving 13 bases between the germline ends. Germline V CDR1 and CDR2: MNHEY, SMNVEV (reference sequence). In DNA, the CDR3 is TGTGCCAGCAGTTTTCCGGCTGCAATTAATGAGCAGTTCTTC. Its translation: CASSFPAAINEQFF.

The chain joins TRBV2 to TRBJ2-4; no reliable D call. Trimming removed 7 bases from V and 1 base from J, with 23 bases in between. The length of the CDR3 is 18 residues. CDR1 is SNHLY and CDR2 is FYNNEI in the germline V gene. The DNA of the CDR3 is TGTGCCAGCACTACCTCGGGTAGCCCAGTGGTGGCCAAAAACATTCAGTACTTC. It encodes CASTTSGSPVVAKNIQYF.

CDR3 loop: CASGTSGTYEQYF. In DNA form, the CDR3 reads TGTGCCAGCGGGACTAGCGGGACCTACGAGCAGTACTTC. The chain combines TRBV5-5 with TRBJ2-7; 13 bases agree with TRBD2. CDR3 length: 13 amino acids. J lost 2 bases, V lost 7 bases, and 0 bases had no gene match. Germline V gene data show CDR1 as SGHKS and CDR2 as YYEKEE (reference sequence).

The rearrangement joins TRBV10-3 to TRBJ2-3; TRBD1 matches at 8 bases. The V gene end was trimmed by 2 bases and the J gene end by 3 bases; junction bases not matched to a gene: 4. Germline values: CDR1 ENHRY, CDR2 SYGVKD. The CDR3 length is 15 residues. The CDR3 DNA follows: TGTGCCATCAGTGAGCTAGACAGGGGAACAGATACGCAGTATTTT. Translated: CAISELDRGTDTQYF.